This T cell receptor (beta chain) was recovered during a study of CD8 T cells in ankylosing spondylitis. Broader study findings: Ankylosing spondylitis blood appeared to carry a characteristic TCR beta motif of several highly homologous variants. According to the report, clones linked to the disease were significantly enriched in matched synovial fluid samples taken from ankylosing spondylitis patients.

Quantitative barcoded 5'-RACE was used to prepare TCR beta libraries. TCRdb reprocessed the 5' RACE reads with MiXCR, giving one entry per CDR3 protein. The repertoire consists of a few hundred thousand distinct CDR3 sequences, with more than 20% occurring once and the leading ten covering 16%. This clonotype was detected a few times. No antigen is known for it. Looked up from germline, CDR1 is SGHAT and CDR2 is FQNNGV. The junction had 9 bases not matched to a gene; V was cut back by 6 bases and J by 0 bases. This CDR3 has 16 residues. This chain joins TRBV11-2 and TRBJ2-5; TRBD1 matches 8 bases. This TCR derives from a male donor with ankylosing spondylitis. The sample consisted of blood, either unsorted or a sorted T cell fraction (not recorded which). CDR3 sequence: CASRADLQGDQETQYF. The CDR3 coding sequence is TGTGCCAGCAGGGCCGACCTACAGGGGGACCAAGAGACCCAGTACTTC.